The 28 T cell receptor beta chains reported below all come from one sample, sequenced in a study of blood T cell repertoires in COVID-19. Libraries were prepared by immunoSEQ multiplex PCR; TCRdb keeps only in-frame clonotypes and omits some of them. The table records about 310,000 clones, approximately 89% of them present only once. The sample comprised PBMCs or T cells enriched from blood (not recorded which). The receptors shown here come from a woman between 40 and 55 years old who had recovered from COVID-19.

CDR3 in DNA: TGTGCCAGCAGTTTGCGGGCAACTAACACTGAAGCTTTCTTT. Its protein is CASSLRATNTEAFF. The chain joins TRBV27 to TRBJ1-1; D gene ambiguous. The V gene's germline CDR1 is MNHEY and CDR2 SMNVEV (reference sequence). V lost 3 bases to trimming and J lost 2 bases, with 10 bases between them. CDR3 length: 14 amino acids.

This clone was recorded once. The chain joins TRBV5-1 to TRBJ2-1; the match to TRBD1 covers 7 bases. Trimming took 4 bases from V and 8 from J; bases not matched to a gene: 9. This CDR3 contains 14 residues. Germline loops: CDR1 SGHRS, CDR2 YFSETQ. CDR3 nucleotides: TGCGCCAGCAGCATAATACAGGGGTCGGATGAGCAGTTCTTC. It codes for CASSIIQGSDEQFF.

The rearrangement links TRBV27 to TRBJ2-2; 9 nucleotides align to TRBD2. The CDR3 covers 18 residues. The germline V gene has CDR1 MNHEY and CDR2 SMNVEV (reference sequence). Trimming took 2 bases from V and 1 from J; bases not matched to a gene: 8. The CDR3 sequence: CASSLRPELAGNTGELFF. CDR3 nucleotides: TGTGCCAGCAGTTTACGACCAGAACTAGCGGGGAACACCGGGGAGCTGTTTTTT.

The rearrangement links TRBV4-3 to TRBJ2-5; TRBD1 agrees at 7 bases. Germline loops: CDR1 LGHNA, CDR2 YSLEER. The V and J ends lost 0 bases and 2 bases, in that order; junction bases with no gene match: 6. CDR3 length: 16 residues. The CDR3 spells CASSQDVGRGQETQYF. In nucleotides, the CDR3 is TGCGCCAGCAGCCAAGATGTGGGCAGGGGGCAAGAGACCCAGTACTTC.

J is TRBJ2-7 and V is TRBV7-2; the match to TRBD2 covers 13 bases. Trimming at V came to 3 bases and at J to 2 bases, leaving 4 bases not matched to a gene. Germline CDR1 SGHTA, CDR2 FQGNSA. This CDR3 is 16 amino acids long. In nucleotides, the CDR3 is TGTGCCAGCAGCTTCTGGACTAGCGGGGGCACCTACGAGCAGTACTTC. It specifies CASSFWTSGGTYEQYF.

The rearrangement joins TRBV28 to TRBJ1-2; D uncertain. CDR1 MDHEN and CDR2 SYDVKM come from the germline V gene. The V end was cut by 3 bases, the J end by 4 bases, with 9 bases between. The CDR3 has 13 residues. DNA of the CDR3: TGTGCCAGCAGTTTTGAGGGCTTCTATGGCTACACCTTC. As protein: CASSFEGFYGYTF.

The chain combines TRBV25-1 with TRBJ1-2, with D hard to call. V gave up 2 bases and J gave up 6 bases, with 13 bases separating them. CDR1 MGHDK and CDR2 SYGVNS come from the germline V gene. This CDR3 is built from 14 residues. The CDR3 spells CASSEEGRVHGYTF. The CDR3 DNA follows: TGTGCCAGCAGTGAAGAGGGAAGGGTACATGGCTACACCTTC.

V is TRBV9 and J is TRBJ2-5; 10 bases are a match to TRBD1. Trimming took 3 bases from V and 1 from J; bases not matched to a gene: 9. CDR1 is SGDLS, CDR2 YYNGEE, per germline. This CDR3 is 17 amino acids long. CDR3 nucleotide sequence: TGTGCCAGCAGCGCCCAAACCCGGGACAGGGGCCAAGAGACCCAGTACTTC. This gives the protein CASSAQTRDRGQETQYF.

This chain joins TRBV5-1 and TRBJ1-1; the D gene is possibly TRBD1 (5 bases). Deletions cut 0 bases from V and 0 bases from J, with 12 bases between. CDR3 size: 16 residues. CDR1 is SGHRS and CDR2 is YFSETQ in the germline V gene. CDR3 sequence (DNA): TGCGCCAGCAGCTTGGGTAGGACACCCATGAACACTGAAGCTTTCTTT. This sequence encodes CASSLGRTPMNTEAFF. The full variable domain, completed using reference TRBV5-1 and TRBJ1-1, is KAGVTQTPRYLIKTRGQQVTLSCSPISGHRSVSWYQQTPGQGLQFLFEYFSETQRNKGNFPGRFSGRQFSNSRSEMNVSTLELGDSALYLCASSLGRTPMNTEAFFGQGTRLTVV.

The chain recombines TRBV11-3 with TRBJ2-5; perhaps TRBD1 as D (6 bases). Germline lookup yields CDR1 SGHNT and CDR2 YENEEA. V was clipped by 5 bases and J by 8 bases, with 15 bases between them. The CDR3 is made up of 13 amino acids. The CDR3 protein is CASSPAGVDTQYF. The CDR3 DNA reads TGTGCCAGCAGCCCCGCAGGGGTCGATACCCAGTACTTC.

This clone was detected only once. The chain recombines TRBV6-5 with TRBJ1-3; D gene unclear. The CDR3 loop spans 14 amino acids. Deletions cut 4 bases from V and 3 bases from J, with 10 bases between. Per the germline V gene, CDR1 is MNHEY and CDR2 is SVGAGI. The CDR3 protein is CASSSGSLGNTIYF. The CDR3, as DNA: TGTGCCAGCAGTTCCGGGTCCCTTGGAAACACCATATATTTT.

The gene calls are TRBV7-3 and TRBJ2-7, with a weak D call TRBD1 (6 bases). The CDR3 spans 17 residues. In germline, CDR1 is SGHTA, CDR2 FQGTGA. V was clipped by 2 bases and J by 3 bases, with 20 bases between them. CDR3 sequence (DNA): TGTGCCAGCAGCTTAGACAGGCGATTTGGTTACCGCTACGAGCAGTACTTC. The encoded protein is CASSLDRRFGYRYEQYF.

The DNA for the CDR3 is TGTGCCAGTAGTCCCCGACCCACCGGAGGCACTGAAGCTTTCTTT. Its protein is CASSPRPTGGTEAFF. The genes are TRBV19 and TRBJ1-1; unclear D gene. Trimming removed 5 bases at V and 4 bases at J, with 17 bases between. The germline gives CDR1 LNHDA, CDR2 SQIVND (reference sequence). CDR3 size: 15 residues.

The chain has TRBV6-2 or TRBV6-3 and TRBJ2-1, with TRBD1 matching over 8 bases. CDR3 size: 17 residues. V was pared by 0 bases and J by 7 bases, with 11 bases of the junction left unmatched. CDR1 is MNHEY and CDR2 is SVGEGT in the germline V gene. CDR3 nucleotides: TGTGCCAGCAGTTACTCGATTTTAGGACAGGGATGGAATGAGCAGTTCTTC. The encoded protein is CASSYSILGQGWNEQFF.

The rearrangement joins TRBV18 to TRBJ1-2, with TRBD1 identical over 8 bases. The CDR3 is 15 residues long. Trimming removed 1 base from V and 6 bases from J; junction bases left unmatched: 7. In germline, CDR1 is KGHSH, CDR2 LQKENI. The CDR3 is CASSPLEGQGDGYTF. The CDR3 DNA reads as TGTGCCAGCTCACCACTCGAAGGACAGGGTGATGGCTACACCTTC.

This chain links TRBV7-2 with TRBJ1-5; TRBD1 aligns across 10 bases. V dropped 5 bases and J dropped 6; count of bases not matched to a gene: 4. Germline assignment: CDR1 SGHTA and CDR2 FQGNSA. The CDR3 has 14 amino acids. The CDR3 DNA reads as TGTGCCAGCAGCACCCGACAGGGGGCTCAGCCCCAGCATTTT. This encodes CASSTRQGAQPQHF.

The rearrangement uses TRBV19 and TRBJ1-5, with 8 nucleotides matching TRBD1. CDR1 and CDR2 (germline): LNHDA, SQIVND (reference sequence). The CDR3 is 13 amino acids. Trimming at V came to 5 bases and at J to 6 bases, leaving 3 bases not matched to a gene. The DNA for the CDR3 is TGTGCCAGTAGTCCGGACAGGGTTCAGCCCCAGCATTTT. Protein sequence: CASSPDRVQPQHF.

The chain recombines TRBV27 with TRBJ2-1, with 8 bases aligning to TRBD2. V trimming: 5 bases; J trimming: 8 bases; junction bases outside the gene matches: 5. Germline assignment: CDR1 MNHEY and CDR2 SMNVEV (reference sequence). The CDR3 extends over 13 amino acids. CDR3 loop: CASSPGLGYEQFF. Written as DNA, the CDR3 is TGTGCCAGCAGTCCGGGACTAGGGTATGAGCAGTTCTTC.

This sequence joins TRBV3-1 (or the pseudogene TRBV3-2) and TRBJ1-6; TRBD1 matches 9 bases. The V gene's germline CDR1 is LGHDT and CDR2 YNNKEL (reference sequence). The V segment lost 1 base and the J segment 9 bases; nucleotides outside the gene matches: 16. The CDR3 sequence is 19 residues long. The CDR3 is CASSQGLGTGIGVGSPLHF. CDR3 DNA sequence: TGTGCCAGCAGCCAAGGATTAGGGACAGGGATCGGGGTTGGTTCACCCCTCCACTTT.

The gene calls are TRBV7-2 and TRBJ1-4; D is undetermined. The length of the CDR3 is 18 residues. CDR1 and CDR2 from the germline V gene are SGHTA and FQGNSA. V was trimmed by 1 base and J by 0 bases, leaving 15 bases between them. The CDR3 protein is CASSLELVTGSTNEKLFF. The CDR3 region has the DNA TGTGCCAGCAGCTTAGAGTTGGTAACGGGGTCAACTAATGAAAAACTGTTTTTT.

The rearrangement joins TRBV7-2 to TRBJ2-7, with D possibly being TRBD1 (6 bases). Germline values: CDR1 SGHTA, CDR2 FQGNSA. The V end lost 5 bases, the J end lost 1 base, and 15 bases lay between the germline ends. CDR3 length equals 15 residues. The CDR3 region is CASSVFPGQSYEQYF. The CDR3 DNA is TGTGCCAGCAGCGTGTTCCCTGGACAGTCCTACGAGCAGTACTTC.

V and J are TRBV6-6 and TRBJ2-2; TRBD1 agrees at 7 bases. Germline V gene data show CDR1 as MNHNY and CDR2 as SVGAGI (reference sequence). There are 12 residues in the CDR3. J lost 9 bases, V lost 7 bases, and 5 bases had no gene match. DNA of the CDR3: TGTGCCAGCAAAGGGGGCGGACGGGAGCTGTTTTTT. This encodes CASKGGGRELFF.

This chain uses TRBV28 with TRBJ2-1; 13 nucleotides align to TRBD2. Germline V gene data show CDR1 as MDHEN and CDR2 as SYDVKM. The CDR3 runs to 14 residues. Trimming cost V 3 bases and J 10 bases; bases outside gene matches: 3. CDR3 nucleotides: TGTGCCAGCAGTTTGGGACTAGCGGGGAAAGAGCAGTTCTTC. Its protein is CASSLGLAGKEQFF.

The chain recombines TRBV3-1 (or the pseudogene TRBV3-2) with TRBJ1-3, with 8 bases fitting TRBD1. This CDR3 region has 16 residues. Germline CDR1 and CDR2: LGHDT and YNNKEL (reference sequence). The trim removed 3 bases at V and 0 bases at J, leaving 4 bases unmatched. CDR3 sequence (DNA): TGTGCCAGCAGCCACGGGACAGGAGTCTCTGGAAACACCATATATTTT. Translating gives CASSHGTGVSGNTIYF.

The chain combines TRBV4-2 with TRBJ1-2; no definite D call. The CDR3 loop spans 15 amino acids. V lost 0 bases, J lost 3 bases, and 11 bases lay in between. The germline gives CDR1 LGHNA, CDR2 YNFKEQ. Here the CDR3 reads CASSQDERGDYGYTF. The DNA for the CDR3 is TGTGCCAGCAGCCAAGATGAGCGGGGTGACTATGGCTACACCTTC.

The chain recombines TRBV5-8 with TRBJ2-1; tentatively, D is TRBD1 (6 bases). Germline V lookup: CDR1 SGHTS, CDR2 YDEGEE. Trimming cost V 4 bases and J 9 bases, with 11 bases left between them. The CDR3 is 12 residues long. The CDR3 DNA reads TGTGCCAGCAGCGCTACAGGGTTTGAGCAGTTCTTC. This gives the protein CASSATGFEQFF.

The V and J genes are TRBV28 and TRBJ1-2, with TRBD1 matching 7 bases. The length of the CDR3 is 12 residues. Trimming at V came to 2 bases and at J to 8 bases, leaving 2 bases not matched to a gene. Germline V lookup: CDR1 MDHEN, CDR2 SYDVKM. CDR3: CASSLPGGGYTF. DNA of the CDR3: TGTGCCAGCAGTTTACCAGGGGGGGGCTACACCTTC.

This chain connects TRBV25-1 to TRBJ2-2; tentatively, D is TRBD1 (5 bases). In germline, CDR1 is MGHDK, CDR2 SYGVNS. This CDR3 has 14 amino acids. V was pared by 1 base and J by 7 bases, with 10 bases between. This CDR3 is CASSEFKGYGELFF. The CDR3 DNA reads as TGTGCCAGCAGTGAATTTAAGGGGTACGGGGAGCTGTTTTTT.